This T cell receptor (beta chain) was profiled in a study of T-cell memory formation after mild COVID-19. Study conclusions and caveats: Clones which contracted sat mainly in CM and EM if CD4+, and in EMRA if CD8+.

About this clonotype: Its matching antigen is unknown.

V was shortened by 0 bases and J by 5 bases, with 13 bases between the two germline ends. CDR3 length: 15 residues. Germline V gives CDR1 MGHRA, CDR2 YSYEKL. Researchers used 5'RACE with constant-segment primers to make TCR alpha and TCR beta cDNA libraries that carry sample barcodes and UMIs. MiXCR, run by TCRdb on the 5' RACE reads, gives a single entry per CDR3 protein. The table has roughly 190,000 distinct CDR3 sequences, about 10% seen once; the top ten hold less than 4%. The origin of this receptor is a young man who had mild COVID-19 (a few samples of this study predate the infection). Cell type and time point are not known. Sequencing was performed on PBMCs or a T cell subset sorted from them (not recorded which). The chain carries TRBV4-1 and TRBJ2-5; D remains unclear. The CDR3 DNA sequence: TGCGCCAGCAGCCAAGATGGAACGGCGGTGGAGACCCAGTACTTC. It encodes CASSQDGTAVETQYF.